This entry lists 7 T cell receptor beta chains sequenced from one sample in a study of cytomegalovirus exposure and HLA in healthy donors (dated by TCRdb to 2016 to 2017). The method behind the library was the immunoSEQ multiplex PCR assay. A mixture of 60 forward primers for TCR Vbeta segments and 13 reverse primers for TCR Jbeta segments was used in the multiplex PCR. TCRdb mirrors the immuneACCESS table, restricted to in-frame sequences. Some clones are absent from its copies; in checked studies, under half trace to an unresolved V gene, and the reason for the others is unknown. Within this sample are a few hundred thousand clones, with about 80% of them counted one time only. The top ten clones comprise about 0.3% of the sample. The sequencing input was PBMCs. The source of these receptors is a girl aged 2 to 9 in good health and CMV-seronegative.

The chain carries TRBV9 and TRBJ2-5, with 8 bases aligning to TRBD2. CDR1 and CDR2 (germline): SGDLS, YYNGEE. This CDR3 has 15 amino acids. With V trimmed by 2 bases and J by 5 bases, 8 bases remained unmatched. The CDR3 nucleotides are TGTGCCAGCAGCGTCGCCTCGGGGGGGCTGGAGACCCAGTACTTC. It translates to CASSVASGGLETQYF.

V gene TRBV6-6 combines with J gene TRBJ2-7; 10 bases agree with TRBD1. In germline, CDR1 is MNHNY, CDR2 SVGAGI (reference sequence). J lost 6 bases, V lost 0 bases, and 5 bases had no gene match. The CDR3 runs to 15 residues. The CDR3 DNA reads TGTGCCAGCAGTTACTCGGGGGACAGGGGACGCGAGCAGTACTTC. It is translated as CASSYSGDRGREQYF.

V is TRBV10-3 and J is TRBJ1-1; 7 positions agree with TRBD1. V shed 10 bases and J 3 bases; nucleotides not matched to a gene: 20. Germline V gene sequence: CDR1 ENHRY, CDR2 SYGVKD. The CDR3 extends over 17 amino acids. In DNA form, the CDR3 reads TGTGCCACACGGGGGGGGGACAGTGCCCCGACGGACACTGAAGCTTTCTTT. Amino acid sequence: CATRGGDSAPTDTEAFF.

V usage is TRBV10-3 and J usage is TRBJ2-1, with 9 bases aligning to TRBD2. The CDR3 runs to 17 residues. CDR1 is ENHRY, CDR2 SYGVKD, per germline. Trimming at V came to 4 bases and at J to 0 bases, leaving 7 bases not matched to a gene. For the CDR3, the DNA is TGTGCCATCAGTGGGGAGAAACTAGCGGGCTCCTACAATGAGCAGTTCTTC. This codes for CAISGEKLAGSYNEQFF.

A single count supports this clone. V usage is TRBV9 and J usage is TRBJ1-6, with D uncertain. With 4 bases removed from V and 11 bases from J, the gap between germline ends came to 13 bases. The CDR3 spans 13 residues. From germline, CDR1 is SGDLS and CDR2 YYNGEE. The CDR3 DNA is TGTGCCAGCAGCACCCTAGGCAATCCACCCCTCCACTTT. Translated: CASSTLGNPPLHF.

The chain employs TRBV7-9 and TRBJ2-5; 7 bases fit TRBD2. Near its end, the DNA agrees better with TRBJ2-7, so the J call may be wrong. The CDR3 is 16 amino acids. Germline loops: CDR1 SEHNR, CDR2 FQNEAQ (reference sequence). The CDR3 sequence: CASSLSGIAGHYEQYF. CDR3 sequence (DNA): TGTGCCAGCAGCTTAAGCGGGATAGCCGGGCACTACGAGCAGTACTTC.

V is TRBV4-2 and J is TRBJ2-1; maybe TRBD1 (6 bases). CDR3 size: 13 residues. V was cut by 1 base and J by 5 bases, with 6 bases left in between. Germline V gene data show CDR1 as LGHNA and CDR2 as YNFKEQ. In nucleotides, the CDR3 is TGTGCCAGCAGCCAAGGGGGGCACAATGAGCAGTTCTTC. Translated, it gives CASSQGGHNEQFF.